These T cell receptor beta chains were read from a single sample in a study of blood T cell repertoires in COVID-19. The method was immunoSEQ multiplex PCR; TCRdb's version includes in-frame clones alone and lacks a portion of them. Of about 100,000 clones detected, about 90% appear once; the ten largest clones hold about 6.9%. Input material: peripheral blood. All receptors come from a man aged 25-45 years in a cohort sampled during active COVID-19. CDR3s include the opening cysteine and the closing phenylalanine or tryptophan. A D gene is named only where the DNA matches it firmly. Expanded clones are given a class, and other clones once, few, many or no size at all.

clone_size j_call d_call v_call cdr3_aa cdr3_nt
- TRBJ2-5 - TRBV7-9 CATRGQSETQYF TGTGCAACGCGGGGTCAATCAGAGACCCAGTACTTC
few TRBJ2-3 - TRBV4-1 CASSQDRRRPRESDTQYF TGCGCCAGCAGCCAAGACCGGAGGAGGCCTAGGGAGTCAGATACGCAGTATTTT
- TRBJ1-6 TRBD1 TRBV6-5 CASSSRTGGGSPLHF TGTGCCAGCAGTTCTAGGACAGGGGGTGGTTCACCCCTCCACTTT
once TRBJ1-1 - TRBV29-1 CSVRPGAEAFF TGCAGCGTCCGGCCCGGGGCTGAAGCTTTCTTT
- TRBJ1-2 - TRBV24-1 CATSTVAGYGYTF TGTGCCACCAGTACAGTCGCAGGCTATGGCTACACCTTC
- TRBJ1-2 TRBD1 TRBV5-6 CASSLGDSPYYGYTF TGTGCCAGCAGCTTGGGGGACAGCCCGTACTATGGCTACACCTTC
- TRBJ1-3 - TRBV13 CASSLDQSGAAGNTIYF TGTGCCAGCAGCTTAGATCAATCCGGAGCGGCTGGAAACACCATATATTTT
- TRBJ1-4 - TRBV19 CASSGARLGDEKLFF TGTGCCAGTAGTGGGGCCCGACTTGGAGATGAAAAACTGTTTTTT
- TRBJ1-1 - TRBV5-5 CASRTANTEAFF TGTGCCAGCCGGACAGCGAACACTGAAGCTTTCTTT
- TRBJ1-2 - TRBV10-3 CATLPGGTATNYGYTF TGTGCCACCCTTCCTGGGGGGACGGCCACTAACTATGGCTACACCTTC
- TRBJ2-1 TRBD1 TRBV7-2 CASSSTGTGMRNEQFF TGTGCCAGCAGCAGCACCGGGACAGGGATGAGGAATGAGCAGTTCTTC
few TRBJ2-1 TRBD2 TRBV5-1 CASSGTSGAIYNEQFF TGCGCCAGCAGCGGAACTAGCGGGGCGATCTACAATGAGCAGTTCTTC
- TRBJ2-5 TRBD1 TRBV10-1 CASSESGTGGQETQYF TGCGCCAGCAGTGAGTCCGGAACAGGGGGTCAAGAGACCCAGTACTTC
- TRBJ1-3 - TRBV5-1 CASQPYTGATGNTIYF TGCGCCAGCCAGCCTTACACAGGAGCGACTGGAAACACCATATATTTT
- TRBJ2-7 - TRBV3-1/TRBV3-2 CASSQASGGSSYEQYF TGTGCCAGCAGCCAAGCTTCCGGGGGTAGCTCCTACGAGCAGTACTTC
many TRBJ1-1 TRBD1 TRBV5-4 CASSLTGATEAFF TGTGCCAGCAGCTTGACAGGGGCCACTGAAGCTTTCTTT
- TRBJ2-3 - TRBV5-1 CASSLAGGTDTQYF TGCGCCAGCAGCTTGGCCGGGGGCACAGATACGCAGTATTTT
- TRBJ2-7 - TRBV7-2 CASSFGPPISYEQYF TGTGCCAGCAGCTTCGGTCCCCCAATCTCCTACGAGCAGTACTTC
- TRBJ1-1 TRBD1 TRBV7-9 CASSSGGITEAFF TGTGCCAGCAGCTCAGGGGGGATCACTGAAGCTTTCTTT
- TRBJ1-2 TRBD1 TRBV5-1 CASSPKQGINYGYTF TGCGCCAGCAGCCCAAAACAGGGGATAAACTATGGCTACACCTTC
- TRBJ2-5 TRBD2 TRBV10-1 CASSGPGLAGIQETQYF TGCGCCAGCAGTGGACCGGGACTAGCGGGGATTCAAGAGACCCAGTACTTC
- TRBJ1-2 - TRBV19 CASSPTVAIGVYGYTF TGTGCCAGTAGTCCGACAGTGGCGATAGGGGTGTATGGCTACACCTTC
- TRBJ2-3 - TRBV11-2 CASSSGDTYTDTQYF TGTGCCAGCAGCTCTGGGGACACCTACACAGATACGCAGTATTTT
- TRBJ2-7 - TRBV4-1 CASSQDIFGVYEQYF TGCGCCAGCAGCCAAGATATCTTCGGGGTCTACGAGCAGTACTTC
- TRBJ1-2 - TRBV30 CAWSLGQPYYGYTF TGTGCCTGGAGCCTCGGACAGCCTTACTATGGCTACACCTTC
- TRBJ2-3 - TRBV27 CASSLSRGRVTDTQYF TGTGCCAGCAGTTTATCGCGTGGCAGGGTAACAGATACGCAGTATTTT
- TRBJ2-7 TRBD1 TRBV18 CASSVGQGGVGYEQYF TGTGCCAGCTCAGTGGGACAGGGAGGCGTAGGCTACGAGCAGTACTTC
- TRBJ2-3 TRBD2 TRBV5-4 CASSSVFGGGALKDTQYF TGTGCCAGCAGCTCCGTTTTCGGCGGGGGGGCTTTGAAGGATACGCAGTATTTT
- TRBJ2-3 TRBD1 TRBV19 CASSDRDTDTQYF TGTGCCAGTAGTGACAGGGACACAGATACGCAGTATTTT
- TRBJ1-4 TRBD1 TRBV2 CASSRTGAEKLFF TGTGCCAGCAGTAGGACAGGGGCTGAAAAACTGTTTTTT
- TRBJ2-7 - TRBV28 CASSTTFYEQYF TGTGCCAGCAGTACCACATTCTACGAGCAGTACTTC
few TRBJ1-6 - TRBV11-3 CASSLGPGTPLHF TGTGCCAGCAGCTTAGGCCCGGGAACACCCCTCCACTTT
- TRBJ2-3 - TRBV19 CASSLTASGGDTQYF TGTGCCAGTAGTCTGACAGCCTCAGGAGGGGATACGCAGTATTTT
- TRBJ1-3 - TRBV15 CATSRAGEISIYF TGTGCCACCAGCAGAGCAGGGGAGATCTCCATATATTTT
once TRBJ2-4 TRBD1 TRBV5-5 CASSPQLTGGAGNIQYF TGTGCCAGCAGCCCGCAGTTAACAGGGGGCGCGGGAAACATTCAGTACTTC
- TRBJ1-4 - TRBV6-1 CASSERQINEKLFF TGTGCCAGCAGTGAACGCCAGATCAATGAAAAACTGTTTTTT
- TRBJ1-4 - TRBV12-5 CASGLEQGGHEKLFF TGTGCTAGTGGTTTGGAACAGGGAGGGCATGAAAAACTGTTTTTT
- TRBJ2-7 - TRBV2 CASSEASGSYEQYF TGTGCCAGCAGTGAAGCGTCGGGGAGCTACGAGCAGTACTTC
- TRBJ1-1 - TRBV11-2 CASSLDWEGGAFF TGTGCCAGCAGCTTAGATTGGGAAGGAGGGGCTTTCTTT
- TRBJ2-3 TRBD2 TRBV2 CASRRASGETDTQYF TGTGCCAGCAGGAGGGCTAGCGGGGAAACAGATACGCAGTATTTT
- TRBJ2-3 TRBD2 TRBV4-1 CASSQGDRGGLTDTQYF TGCGCCAGCAGCCAAGGGGACCGGGGGGGCTTAACAGATACGCAGTATTTT
- TRBJ1-3 - TRBV3-1/TRBV3-2 CASSQVQGNTIYF TGTGCCAGCAGCCAAGTACAGGGAAACACCATATATTTT
- TRBJ1-2 - TRBV6-5 CAIRRAGDYGYTF TGTGCCATTAGGAGGGCAGGTGACTATGGCTACACCTTC
once TRBJ2-1 - TRBV12-3/TRBV12-4 CASSLSGWDEQFF TGTGCCAGCAGTTTGTCAGGGTGGGATGAGCAGTTCTTC
- TRBJ1-3 TRBD1 TRBV12-5 CASGSTGTGLSGNTIYF TGTGCTAGTGGCTCGACCGGGACAGGGCTCTCTGGAAACACCATATATTTT
once TRBJ2-5 TRBD1 TRBV5-6 CASRSTGGEETQYF TGTGCCAGCAGGTCAACAGGGGGCGAGGAGACCCAGTACTTC
once TRBJ1-5 - TRBV7-9 CASSLSNQPQHF TGTGCCAGCAGCTTGTCTAATCAGCCCCAGCATTTT